The rows below give T cell receptor beta chains drawn from one sample of a study of T cells expressing NK-cell markers. For each CDR3 protein, TCRdb gives one entry from its re-call of the 5' RACE reads, without DNA. The table lists hundreds of thousands of distinct CDR3 sequences. The sample comprised blood T cells: a sorted CD56 or NKG2C T cell subset, CD4+ or CD8+ T cells, or bulk PBMC T cells (not recorded which). Source of these receptors: a man aged 18 to 30 in good health. Both conserved end residues are part of each CDR3.

J gene: TRBJ2-5; V gene: TRBV12-3/TRBV12-4; CDR3 protein: CASSFPGLAGGNQETQYF
J gene: TRBJ2-1; V gene: TRBV5-5; CDR3 protein: CASSQMKVGEQFF
J gene: TRBJ2-3; V gene: TRBV6-4; CDR3 protein: CASAQGTASTDTQYF
J gene: TRBJ2-4; V gene: TRBV27; CDR3 protein: CASSLRTSWVSKNIQYF
J gene: TRBJ2-7; V gene: TRBV30; CDR3 protein: CAWRLAGGPWEQYF
J gene: TRBJ1-2; V gene: TRBV7-6; CDR3 protein: CASSLQGMVGYTF
J gene: TRBJ2-3; V gene: TRBV5-1; CDR3 protein: CASSLGGPHGADTQYF
J gene: TRBJ1-1; V gene: TRBV15; CDR3 protein: CATSSGTGDTEAFF
J gene: TRBJ2-1; V gene: TRBV5-5; CDR3 protein: CATDFHSYNEQFF
J gene: TRBJ2-1; V gene: TRBV20-1; CDR3 protein: CSARDQVYGTSEQFF
J gene: TRBJ2-5; V gene: TRBV12-3/TRBV12-4; CDR3 protein: CASSLVSGGGETQYF
J gene: TRBJ1-2; V gene: TRBV27; CDR3 protein: CASSSLPGTDYGYTF
J gene: TRBJ2-1; V gene: TRBV19; CDR3 protein: CASSPRTSGRLASYNEQFF
J gene: TRBJ2-1; V gene: TRBV12-3/TRBV12-4; CDR3 protein: CASSLSRAGDEQFF
J gene: TRBJ2-2; V gene: TRBV25-1; CDR3 protein: CASSDGGRVYTGELFF
J gene: TRBJ1-2; V gene: TRBV24-1; CDR3 protein: CATSAGTGFYGYTF
J gene: TRBJ1-2; V gene: TRBV4-3; CDR3 protein: CASSQGAGTGAYGYTF
J gene: TRBJ1-1; V gene: TRBV5-1; CDR3 protein: CASSREISNTEAFF
J gene: TRBJ2-1; V gene: TRBV20-1; CDR3 protein: CSAETSGRVSYNEQFF
J gene: TRBJ2-3; V gene: TRBV18; CDR3 protein: CASSPTSGRALNTQYF
J gene: TRBJ2-5; V gene: TRBV24-1; CDR3 protein: CATSDQREATYQETQYF
J gene: TRBJ2-5; V gene: TRBV5-6; CDR3 protein: CASSDADSQETQYF
J gene: TRBJ2-3; V gene: TRBV12-3/TRBV12-4; CDR3 protein: CASSFLSGGDQVTDTQYF
J gene: TRBJ1-1; V gene: TRBV29-1; CDR3 protein: CSAGLGQGMSEAFF
J gene: TRBJ2-5; V gene: TRBV6-2/TRBV6-3; CDR3 protein: CASSWGPTPYF
J gene: TRBJ1-5; V gene: TRBV7-2; CDR3 protein: CASSLNGIQSNQPQHF
J gene: TRBJ2-7; V gene: TRBV27; CDR3 protein: CASSLGLGQGADEQYF
J gene: TRBJ1-1; V gene: TRBV6-2/TRBV6-3; CDR3 protein: CASSYANRRNTEAFF
J gene: TRBJ2-1; V gene: TRBV5-1; CDR3 protein: CASRIGGGLTYNEQFF
J gene: TRBJ1-2; V gene: TRBV29-1; CDR3 protein: CSVEVDRGPGIANYGYTF
J gene: TRBJ2-7; V gene: TRBV4-2; CDR3 protein: CASSLPGTVAYEQYF
J gene: TRBJ1-1; V gene: TRBV24-1; CDR3 protein: CATSDIRGAAFF
J gene: TRBJ2-1; V gene: TRBV3-1; CDR3 protein: CASSPERGSGPYNEQFF
J gene: TRBJ1-5; V gene: TRBV19; CDR3 protein: CASSDLGPYQPQHF
J gene: TRBJ2-5; V gene: TRBV5-1; CDR3 protein: CASSPTAHRVEETQYF
J gene: TRBJ2-5; V gene: TRBV12-3/TRBV12-4; CDR3 protein: CASSPTSGSMKTQYF
J gene: TRBJ1-5; V gene: TRBV6-1; CDR3 protein: CASRKGQGWNQPQHF
J gene: TRBJ2-7; V gene: TRBV20-1; CDR3 protein: CSASGLAGGNYEQYF
J gene: TRBJ1-5; V gene: TRBV7-9; CDR3 protein: CASSLGQYNQPQHF
J gene: TRBJ2-5; V gene: TRBV7-9; CDR3 protein: CASSPPLGDGETQYF
J gene: TRBJ2-4; V gene: TRBV7-9; CDR3 protein: CASSPEGTPVWIQYF
J gene: TRBJ2-3; V gene: TRBV5-5; CDR3 protein: CASSSSRSRTDTQYF